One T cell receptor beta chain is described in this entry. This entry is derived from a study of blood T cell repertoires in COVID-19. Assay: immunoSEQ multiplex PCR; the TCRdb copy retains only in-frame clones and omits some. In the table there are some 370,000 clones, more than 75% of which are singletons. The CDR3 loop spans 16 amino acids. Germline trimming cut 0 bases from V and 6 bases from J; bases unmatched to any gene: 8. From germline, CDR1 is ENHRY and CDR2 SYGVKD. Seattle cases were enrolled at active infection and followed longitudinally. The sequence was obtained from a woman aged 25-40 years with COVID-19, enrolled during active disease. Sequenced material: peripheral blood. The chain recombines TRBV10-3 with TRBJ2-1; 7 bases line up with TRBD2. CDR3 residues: CAISESLAGEINEQFF. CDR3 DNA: TGTGCCATCAGTGAGTCGTTAGCGGGCGAAATCAATGAGCAGTTCTTC.